This TCR beta chain was found in a study of resident and recirculating memory T cells in vitiligo (dated by TCRdb to the late 2010s). Background on the whole study: The study took epidermis from shave biopsies of two lesional and two nonlesional sites, plus PBMCs, from each of a few stable vitiligo patients for TCR beta sequencing. Human TCR beta sequencing was used to test whether specific clones in lesional vitiligo skin differed from clones in nonlesional skin and blood. Right before genomic DNA was extracted using the Qiagen DNeasy Blood & Tissue Kit, the samples were homogenized with no cell sorting step.

Results and caveats for the whole study, not just this receptor: No single dominant TCR clone was found, and clonality differed from one vitiligo lesion to another. By overlap and correlation analysis, no significant repertoire overlap was shown between biopsies, even within a single patient, except for each lesion compared with itself. Working out how much the T cell clones identified in the vitiligo lesions and the human Trm versus Tcm pools each contribute will require future mechanistic studies. TCR sequences were not shared across biopsy sites or across patients, which suggests that different T cell clones infiltrate different lesions, a pattern described as private specificity.

In the case of this clone: Its antigen remains undetermined. The sample holds no much larger clone one base away, and base qualities are not on file.

Vitiligo was considered stable when no change in lesions had been observed over the previous 6 months. For classification as stable, the absence of confetti depigmentation, a clinical sign of active vitiligo, was additionally required. Any patient who had received treatment in the previous three months was excluded. Ficoll density gradient centrifugation was used to isolate PBMCs from heparinized blood, after which the PBMCs were flash-frozen. The immunoSEQ hsTCRB kit was used to amplify TCR beta chains from the genomic DNA. TCR beta libraries were sequenced on an Illumina MiSeq instrument by the immunoSEQ service. The published analysis was carried out like this. Repertoire data were analyzed using the immunoSEQ Analyzer. What TCRdb holds here is the immuneACCESS table cut down to in-frame rearrangements. Part of the clones is not present; checked against another copy, under half of the missing clones reflect an unresolved V gene, and the others are unexplained. V and J calls plus clone size are reproduced from that table; the DNA served to infer D and trimming. This sample has about 76,000 clones in its table, and approximately 90% of those were observed once. The ten top clones hold roughly 5.1% of the sample.

Sequencing was performed on blood. This clonotype was sampled from a male donor with vitiligo.

CDR3 loop: CASTVDGVPAGNTIYF. The nucleotide sequence reads TGTGCCAGTACCGTCGACGGGGTCCCGGCTGGAAACACCATATATTTT. Rearrangement joined TRBV19 to TRBJ1-3; confidence is insufficient to name the D gene. The CDR3 runs 16 amino acids, cysteine and phenylalanine included. The DNA shown is the 48-base CDR3, in frame from base 1. Relative to germline, V is 7 bases shorter and J is 2 bases shorter, with 18 bases between their ends. CDR1 and CDR2, per the germline V gene (reference sequence), are LNHDA and SQIVND.